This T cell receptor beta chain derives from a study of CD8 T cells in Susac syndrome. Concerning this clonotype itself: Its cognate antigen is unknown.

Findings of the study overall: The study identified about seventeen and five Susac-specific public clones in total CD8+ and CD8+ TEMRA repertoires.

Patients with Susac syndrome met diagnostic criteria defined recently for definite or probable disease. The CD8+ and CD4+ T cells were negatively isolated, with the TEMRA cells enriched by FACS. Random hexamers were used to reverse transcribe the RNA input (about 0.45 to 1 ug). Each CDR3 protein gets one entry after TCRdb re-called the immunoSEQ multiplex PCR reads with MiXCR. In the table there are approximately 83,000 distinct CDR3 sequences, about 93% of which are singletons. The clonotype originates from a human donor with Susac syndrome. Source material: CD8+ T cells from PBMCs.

CDR3 nucleotide sequence: TGTGCCAGCAGTCACAGGGAAAACTATGGCTACACCTTC. Translation gives CASSHRENYGYTF. The rearrangement links TRBV5-6 to TRBJ1-2; tentative D call: TRBD1 (6 bases). The CDR3 sequence is 13 residues long. The germline V gene encodes CDR1 SGHDT and CDR2 YYEEEE. The V gene lost 5 bases and the J gene lost 2 bases, with 10 bases spanning the gap.